This entry is about one T cell receptor (beta chain). The germline CDR1 and CDR2 sequences are ENHRY and SYGVKD. V dropped 7 bases and J dropped 6 bases, with 13 bases sitting between them. The CDR3 runs 14 residues. The data were taken from a study of blood T cell repertoires in COVID-19. Study overall: Sites across the United States, Italy and Spain contributed samples from acute and convalescent COVID-19. Sources were T cells, B-cell-depleted T cells, or PBMCs; the material itself was cDNA or gDNA.

Two negative PCRs, clearance, or symptom resolution had been documented for recovered Cohort 3 donors. Study processing details: Using reference gene primer amplification, nucleated cell counts were estimated. Assay: immunoSEQ multiplex PCR; the TCRdb copy retains only in-frame clones and omits some. V and J calls and clone size come straight from that table; D and trimming were deduced from the DNA. The data hold 150,000 to 200,000 clones, with around four fifths observed a single time. The source of this sequence is a woman between 50 and 59 years old who had recovered from COVID-19. The rearrangement links TRBV10-3 to TRBJ1-6; maybe TRBD1 (5 bases). Material: PBMCs or T cells enriched from blood (not recorded which). The CDR3 is CAITRDLTNSPLHF. In nucleotides, the CDR3 is TGTGCCATCACCAGGGATCTTACTAATTCACCCCTCCACTTT.